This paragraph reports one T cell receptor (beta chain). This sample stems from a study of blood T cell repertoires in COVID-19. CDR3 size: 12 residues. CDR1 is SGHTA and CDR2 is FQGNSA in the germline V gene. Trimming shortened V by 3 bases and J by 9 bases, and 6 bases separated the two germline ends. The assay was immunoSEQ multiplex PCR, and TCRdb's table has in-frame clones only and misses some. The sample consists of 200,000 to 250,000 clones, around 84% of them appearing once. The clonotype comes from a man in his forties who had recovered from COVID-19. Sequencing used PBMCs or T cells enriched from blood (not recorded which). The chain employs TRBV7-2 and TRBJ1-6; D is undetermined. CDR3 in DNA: TGTGCCAGCAGCTTTACTGGTTCACCCCTCCACTTT. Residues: CASSFTGSPLHF.